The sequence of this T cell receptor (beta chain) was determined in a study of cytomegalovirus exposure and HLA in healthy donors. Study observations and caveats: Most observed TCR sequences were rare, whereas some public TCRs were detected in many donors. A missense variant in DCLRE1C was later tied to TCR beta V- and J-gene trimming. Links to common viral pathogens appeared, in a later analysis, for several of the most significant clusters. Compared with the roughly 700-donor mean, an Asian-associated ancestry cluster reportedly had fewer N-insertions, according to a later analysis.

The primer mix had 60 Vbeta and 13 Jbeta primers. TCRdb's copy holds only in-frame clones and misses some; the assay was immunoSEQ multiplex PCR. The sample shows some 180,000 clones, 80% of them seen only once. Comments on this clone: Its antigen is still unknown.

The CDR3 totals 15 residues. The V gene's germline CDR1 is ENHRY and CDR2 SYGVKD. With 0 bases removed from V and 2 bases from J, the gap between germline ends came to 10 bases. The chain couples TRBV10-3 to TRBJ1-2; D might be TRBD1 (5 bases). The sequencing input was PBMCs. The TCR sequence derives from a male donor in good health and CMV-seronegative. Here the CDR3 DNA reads TGTGCCATCAGTGAGTCGAAACAGGACAACTATGGCTACACCTTC. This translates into CAISESKQDNYGYTF.